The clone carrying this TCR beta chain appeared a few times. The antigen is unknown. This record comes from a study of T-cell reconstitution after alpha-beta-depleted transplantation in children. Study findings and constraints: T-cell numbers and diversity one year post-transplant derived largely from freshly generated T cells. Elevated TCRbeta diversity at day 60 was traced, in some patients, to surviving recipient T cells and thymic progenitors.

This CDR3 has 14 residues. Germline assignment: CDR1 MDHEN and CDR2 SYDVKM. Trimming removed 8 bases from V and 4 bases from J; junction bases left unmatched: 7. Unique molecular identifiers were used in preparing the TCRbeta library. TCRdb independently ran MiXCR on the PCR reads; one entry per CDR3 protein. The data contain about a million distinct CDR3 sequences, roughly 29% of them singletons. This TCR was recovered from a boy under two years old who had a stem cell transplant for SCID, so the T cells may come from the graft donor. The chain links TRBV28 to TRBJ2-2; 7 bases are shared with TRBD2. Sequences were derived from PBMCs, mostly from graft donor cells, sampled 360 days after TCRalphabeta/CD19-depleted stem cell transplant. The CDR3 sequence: CASQGAGVTGELFF. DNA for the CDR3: TGTGCCAGCCAGGGCGCGGGGGTCACCGGGGAGCTGTTTTTT.